This T cell receptor beta chain was found in a study of blood T cell repertoires in COVID-19. Measured with immunoSEQ multiplex PCR; TCRdb has only the in-frame clones, and not every one. Of roughly 250,000 clones in the sample, over 80% are singletons; the top ten hold around 3%. Unmatched junction bases numbered 3, after V lost 6 bases and J lost 4 bases. This CDR3 has 11 residues. Germline CDR1 DFQATT, CDR2 SNEGSKA (reference sequence). This TCR came from a middle-aged woman who had been exposed to COVID-19. The rearrangement joins TRBV20-1 to TRBJ2-7, with 7 nucleotides matching TRBD2. Sequenced input: PBMCs or T cells enriched from blood (not recorded which). Here the CDR3 DNA reads TGCAGTGCCCGCGGGGGTTACGAGCAGTACTTC. Its translation is CSARGGYEQYF.